The TCR gamma chain under discussion was sequenced for a study of gamma-delta chains in newborns, infants, children. Study as a whole: Microbial exposure reportedly drives polyclonal innate γδ T cell expansion after birth.

This clone was detected a few times. TCRdb re-identified clones in the reads via CATT. Found here are over 3,000 gamma-chain clones, more than 55% of them singletons; the top ten hold about 18%. Trimming took 1 base from V and 6 from J; bases not matched to a gene: 9. This CDR3 is built from 14 residues. Germline CDR1 and CDR2: EGSNGY and YDSYNSKV. The sequencing input was blood. This chain uses TRGV2 with TRGJ1 or TRGJ2. This TCR derives from a child who was a newborn, infant or young child, either healthy, febrile or measles-vaccinated (not recorded which). The CDR3 nucleotides read TGTGCCACCTGGGACGGACCCGGTGGTTATAAGAAACTCTTT. It specifies CATWDGPGGYKKLF.